These 20 T cell receptor beta chains came from one sample sequenced in a study of T-cell memory formation after mild COVID-19. MiXCR, run by TCRdb on the 5' RACE reads, gives a single entry per CDR3 protein. The sample consists of about 57,000 distinct CDR3 sequences, about 12% of them appearing once. The sample comprised PBMCs or a T cell subset sorted from them (not recorded which). Receptors were obtained from a man aged 18-30 years who had mild COVID-19 (a few samples of this study predate the infection). Cell type and time point are not known.

This clonotype occurred many times. The CDR3 DNA follows: TGCGCCAGCAGCTTCCAGACTAGCGGCGTCACAGATACGCAGTATTTT. This codes for CASSFQTSGVTDTQYF. The chain links TRBV5-1 to TRBJ2-3; 9 bases map to TRBD2. The V gene's germline CDR1 is SGHRS and CDR2 YFSETQ. This CDR3 has 16 amino acids. V dropped 2 bases and J dropped 2; count of bases not matched to a gene: 6.

This clonotype showed up just a few times. V gene TRBV29-1 combines with J gene TRBJ2-7, with 11 bases aligning to TRBD2. CDR3 length: 17 residues. Germline V gene lookup returns CDR1 SQVTM and CDR2 ANQGSEA. Trimming took 0 bases from V and 0 from J; bases not matched to a gene: 7. The CDR3 DNA reads as TGCAGCGTTGAAGAACTAGCGGGGGTCTTGAGCTCCTACGAGCAGTACGTC. It translates to CSVEELAGVLSSYEQYV.

This chain connects TRBV29-1 to TRBJ1-1; D perhaps matches TRBD1 (5 bases). This CDR3 spans 13 amino acids. In germline, CDR1 is SQVTM, CDR2 ANQGSEA. With 8 bases removed from V and 10 bases from J, the gap between germline ends came to 23 bases. In DNA form, the CDR3 reads TGCAGCTTCCGCGTTGGAGGAGCAGGGCGAGCTTTCTTT. It codes for CSFRVGGAGRAFF.

The genes are TRBV12-3 or TRBV12-4 and TRBJ1-2, with 9 bases lining up with TRBD1. CDR3 length: 14 residues. Trimming cost V 3 bases and J 3 bases; bases outside gene matches: 2. The chain's CDR3 is CASSFGDRDYGYTF. The CDR3 DNA sequence: TGTGCCAGCAGTTTTGGGGACAGGGACTATGGCTACACCTTC.

The CDR3 bases are TGTGCCAGCAGCTTAGTAGTCGGCATGAACACTGAAGCTTTCTTT. It encodes CASSLVVGMNTEAFF. V and J are TRBV7-9 and TRBJ1-1; unclear D gene. Per germline, CDR1 SEHNR and CDR2 FQNEAQ (reference sequence). V lost 1 base and J lost 0, with 9 bases in between. The CDR3 runs 15 residues.

The chain combines TRBV19 with TRBJ1-2; no definite D call. The CDR3 has 13 residues. In germline, CDR1 is LNHDA, CDR2 SQIVND (reference sequence). Trimming left V 4 bases short and J 4 bases short, with 10 bases between. The CDR3 spells CASSSPYRYGYTF. CDR3 coding DNA: TGTGCCAGTAGTAGTCCGTACCGCTATGGCTACACCTTC.

At least ten counts were recorded for this clonotype. This rearrangement joins TRBV5-5 to TRBJ2-5; 7 bases map to TRBD1. The V gene's germline CDR1 is SGHKS and CDR2 YYEKEE (reference sequence). V shed 3 bases, J shed 5 bases, and the junction held 7 bases outside the gene matches. The CDR3 runs to 14 residues. CDR3 bases: TGTGCCAGCAGCTCTTACGACAGGGCGGAGACCCAGTACTTC. Translated, it gives CASSSYDRAETQYF.

The sample holds a few counts of this clonotype. At one boundary the junction diverges from the germline segment, which might be a read error. CDR3 region: CSAREGGRGNEKLFF. In DNA form, the CDR3 reads TGCAGTGCCAGAGAAGGGGGTAGGGGGAATGAAAAACTGTTTTTT. This chain joins TRBV20-1 and TRBJ1-4; D is possibly TRBD1 (6 bases). Germline V gene sequence: CDR1 DFQATT, CDR2 SNEGSKA (reference sequence). The CDR3 spans 15 residues.

This clonotype came up a few times. The chain employs TRBV7-2 and TRBJ2-7, with 9 positions matching TRBD2. The CDR3 covers 15 residues. Germline trimming cut 1 base from V and 4 bases from J; bases unmatched to any gene: 5. Germline values: CDR1 SGHTA, CDR2 FQGNSA. CDR3 in amino acids: CASSLVVTSGYEQYF. The CDR3 coding sequence is TGTGCCAGCAGCTTAGTGGTGACTAGCGGTTACGAGCAGTACTTC.

This clonotype was detected only a few times. V is TRBV15 and J is TRBJ1-5, with 7 nucleotides matching TRBD1. Germline assignment: CDR1 LNHNV and CDR2 YYDKDF (reference sequence). Trimming at V came to 5 bases and at J to 3 bases, leaving 10 bases not matched to a gene. The CDR3 is 16 amino acids. Here the CDR3 reads CATSARRDSNNQPQHF. The DNA of the CDR3 is TGTGCCACCAGCGCCAGAAGGGACAGCAACAATCAGCCCCAGCATTTT.

The genes are TRBV6-2 or TRBV6-3 and TRBJ2-2; perhaps D is TRBD1 or TRBD2 (5 bases each). Deletions cut 6 bases from V and 0 bases from J, with 23 bases between. Germline V gives CDR1 MNHEY, CDR2 SVGEGT. The CDR3 covers 19 residues. The CDR3 here is CASRTWDLVSRSNTGELFF. CDR3 in DNA: TGTGCCAGCAGGACATGGGACCTCGTAAGCCGGTCGAACACCGGGGAGCTGTTTTTT.

This clonotype has just a few counts. This rearrangement joins TRBV12-3 or TRBV12-4 to TRBJ1-2; 8 bases match TRBD1. After removal of 6 bases from V and 10 bases from J, the junction contained 10 bases not matched to a gene. The CDR3 extends over 13 amino acids. In DNA, the CDR3 is TGTGCCAGCAGCGCCGCCAGGGGGCTTGACTACACCTTC. The encoded protein is CASSAARGLDYTF.

This clonotype was detected many times. The chain couples TRBV29-1 to TRBJ2-5; 11 bases line up with TRBD2. V shed 3 bases, J shed 5 bases, and the junction held 8 bases outside the gene matches. The CDR3 length is 15 residues. Germline CDR1 and CDR2: SQVTM and ANQGSEA. CDR3 protein: CSVELTSGGRETQYF. The CDR3 DNA reads as TGCAGCGTTGAGCTAACTAGCGGGGGCAGGGAGACCCAGTACTTC.

This clonotype appeared a few times. The rearrangement links TRBV3-1 to TRBJ2-2; D remains unclear. This CDR3 is 13 amino acids long. Per germline, CDR1 LGHDT and CDR2 YNNKEL (reference sequence). V was trimmed by 4 bases and J by 6 bases, leaving 9 bases between them. CDR3 region: CASSPFVPGELFF. The CDR3 DNA reads TGTGCCAGCAGCCCGTTTGTCCCCGGGGAGCTGTTTTTT.

The table lists this clonotype with a few counts. The gene calls are TRBV29-1 and TRBJ2-7; 8 nucleotides align to TRBD1. Trimming cost V 5 bases and J 5 bases; bases outside gene matches: 2. The CDR3 loop spans 11 amino acids. CDR1 SQVTM and CDR2 ANQGSEA come from the germline V gene. The CDR3: CSVTQGDEQYV. CDR3 nucleotide sequence: TGCAGCGTTACACAGGGGGACGAGCAGTACGTC.

The V gene is TRBV4-2, the J gene TRBJ1-4, with 12 bases aligning to TRBD1. V gave up 0 bases and J gave up 5 bases; unmatched junction bases: 7. Germline V CDR1 and CDR2: LGHNA, YNFKEQ. The CDR3 spans 18 residues. CDR3 DNA sequence: TGTGCCAGCAGCCAAGATTCGGGACAGGGGGCTCTGAATGAAAAACTGTTTTTT. Protein: CASSQDSGQGALNEKLFF.

The chain is built from TRBV6-5 and TRBJ2-2, with TRBD1 matching over 11 bases. The ends lost 5 bases at V and 8 bases at J; junction bases unmatched: 7. Germline assignment: CDR1 MNHEY and CDR2 SVGAGI. The CDR3 has 15 amino acids. This CDR3 reads CASSLGQGVRGELFF. The CDR3 DNA follows: TGTGCCAGCAGTCTGGGACAGGGGGTACGTGGGGAGCTGTTTTTT.

In this sample, this clonotype turned up many times. The CDR3 bases are TGTGCCAGCAGCTTGGGGCTCTACACAGATACGCAGTATTTT. It encodes CASSLGLYTDTQYF. The chain combines TRBV5-8 with TRBJ2-3; D is unclear. CDR3 length equals 14 residues. Germline V gene data show CDR1 as SGHTS and CDR2 as YDEGEE. V lost 0 bases and J lost 2, with 7 bases in between.

This chain joins TRBV29-1 and TRBJ1-2, with D hard to call. The length of the CDR3 is 16 residues. Germline V gives CDR1 SQVTM, CDR2 ANQGSEA. The V gene lost 7 bases and the J gene lost 3 bases, with 24 bases spanning the gap. CDR3 in amino acids: CSDLQPGTLSDYGYTF. DNA for the CDR3: TGCAGCGACCTCCAACCGGGAACTCTCTCTGACTATGGCTACACCTTC.

The CDR3 sequence is CASSDRASGTIYF. The CDR3, as DNA: TGTGCCAGCAGTGATAGGGCGAGCGGCACCATATATTTT. The chain employs TRBV12-3 or TRBV12-4 and TRBJ1-3, with unresolved D. The CDR3 is 13 amino acids. Trimming removed 5 bases from V and 9 bases from J, with 14 bases in between.